This T cell receptor (beta chain) was sequenced for a study of T cell clones after liver transplantation. Background on the study: Third-party-reactive TCRbeta sequences from pre-transplant mixed lymphocyte reactions served as antigen-independent comparators. Study-level results: Post-transplant time points were not standardized, so conclusions are preliminary. In 5 of 8 subjects, circulating graft-donor-reactive CD4 TCRbeta sequences fell significantly after transplant.

Regarding this clone: Its antigen is not identified.

This CDR3 has 16 amino acids. V lost 1 base and J lost 6, with 16 bases in between. CDR1 and CDR2 (germline): SGHAT, FQNNGV. Generated by immunoSEQ multiplex PCR, the TCRdb table keeps only in-frame clones and is missing some. The table has approximately 51,000 clones, about 69% seen once. V usage is TRBV11-2 and J usage is TRBJ2-1, with unresolved D. The sequenced sample was CD4+ T cells from blood, obtained less than 70 months after liver transplant. The receptor was derived from a human patient who received a liver transplant. The graft donor may have contributed some T cells. The chain's CDR3 is CASSLGSRLFSNEQFF. In DNA form, the CDR3 reads TGTGCCAGCAGCTTAGGGTCCAGGTTGTTTTCCAATGAGCAGTTCTTC.